The entry below gives a single T cell receptor beta chain sequence along with its context. No antigen is known for it. Base qualities are not recorded, but no much larger clone differs from it by a single base. Library generation was performed with the immunoSEQ multiplex PCR assay. A mixture of 60 forward primers for TCR Vbeta segments and 13 reverse primers for TCR Jbeta segments was used in the multiplex PCR. A multiplex PCR assay on genomic DNA amplified the CDR3 region of rearranged TCR beta genes. Amplified TCR beta libraries were sequenced as 87-base-pair reads on the Illumina HiSeq System. In the paper's pipeline: A later analysis counted about 82 million unique TCR beta chains across the approximately 700 repertoires, and about 10 million of these chains were shared by at least two donors. Raw reads were error-corrected and collapsed into unique sequences with a nearest-neighbor algorithm that merged closely related sequences to remove PCR and sequencing errors. Alignment of CDR3 sequences to IMGT reference sequences was used to assign V, D and J gene segments. For a sequence to be retained, a match of at least six nucleotides to both a V gene segment and a J gene segment was required. Rearrangements were called productive when the CDR3 lacked stop codons and stayed in frame with V and J; all others were non-productive. CDR3 was defined by IMGT convention, running from the second conserved V-encoded cysteine to the conserved J-encoded phenylalanine. In an earlier analysis of roughly 580 of the donors, sequences lacking an unambiguous match to a single V gene segment were excluded. An earlier analysis of about 590 of the donors classified V segments as functional when productive rearrangements were above 56.7% and as segregating when the standard deviation between donors was above 5%. A statistical classification framework was built to diagnose cytomegalovirus status from the catalog of TCR beta chain sequences. V and J gene assignment, in a later analysis, came from comparing TCR nucleotide sequences with IMGT/GENE-DB human TR gene sequences. Using the TCRdist pipeline, a later analysis assigned CDR3 sequences along with most-parsimonious VDJ recombination scenarios. In a later analysis, each TCR beta chain was defined by its CDR3 amino acid sequence together with its V-gene family, and reads without a unique V-gene family were excluded. In a later analysis, approximately 640 highly shared, low-generation-probability nucleotide sequences were removed to address suspected cross-contamination and a sequencing artifact. A later analysis calculated a clonal expansion index for each public chain from normalized within-repertoire ranks of inferred template counts. In a later analysis, generation probabilities were computed using a VDJ recombination model fitted to out-of-frame rearrangements, and the results were checked against IGoR. In a later analysis, hypergeometric tests were used to score TCR-TCR, TCR-HLA and TCR-CMV co-occurrence, with a repertoire-size bias correction applied to TCR pairs. A later analysis estimated false discovery rates by permuting HLA or CMV assignments 20 times. In a later analysis, co-occurring TCRs were grouped with DBSCAN, and TCRdist sequence similarity was added when clustering was performed within HLA-allele-positive subsets. For co-occurrence clustering, repertoires with fewer than 30,000 or more than 120,000 public chains were excluded, along with four or five repertoires with anomalous nucleotide sharing. TCRdb limited this immuneACCESS table to in-frame rearrangements with V and J called. A share of clones is missing; checked studies link under half to unresolved V genes, and the rest is unexplained. V, J and clone size were drawn from that table, and D and trimming were deduced from the DNA. For this sample there are about 110,000 clones; 75% appear just once. The ten most abundant clones make up 2.5% to 3% of the sample.

Its CDR3 holds 15 amino acids, cysteine through phenylalanine. The retained sequence is limited to the CDR3, 45 bases, with the frame set at the first base. Relative to germline, V is 0 bases shorter and J is 3 bases shorter, with 11 bases between their ends. The germline V gene supplies CDR1 LGHNA and CDR2 YNFKEQ. The data originate from a study of cytomegalovirus exposure and HLA in healthy donors (dated by TCRdb to 2016 to 2017). Study-wide context: An earlier analysis of some 600 of the donors reported approximately 260 Gb of sequence data and 95 million to 120 million unique TCR beta sequences obtained from 180 million or so T cells. In the later analysis, no new phenotypic data were used to find candidate immune exposures; instead, reliance was placed on TCR beta sequences and their occurrence across donors. HLA typing covered class I and class II loci at four-digit resolution. All discovery cohort repertoires had been generated using a single sequencing platform. Donor age, sex, ethnicity and CMV serostatus were compiled alongside the repertoire data. Among 398 genotyped donors of the cohort, an average of about 240,000 unique TCR beta nucleotide sequences were sequenced per donor, around a sixth of them non-productive. The study used immunosequencing to profile the T cell repertoires of approximately 650 subjects and linked those repertoires to cytomegalovirus serostatus. In a later genetic analysis, genome-wide SNP genotypes for 398 of the 666 donors were used, and that subset was treated as a discovery cohort. The study aimed to test whether cataloging public T cell receptors could reveal signatures of past pathogen exposure. Along with the roughly 670-subject first cohort, a separate validation cohort of over a hundred different subjects was used. A handful of DR-DQ haplotypes were handled as single units for association and clustering because linkage in the cohort was strong. Of the 398 genotyped donors, approximately 80% fell in the genetic ancestry cluster associated with self-reported Caucasian donors. In a later analysis, previously published TCR beta repertoires from about 670 donors were re-analyzed and high-resolution HLA genotyping was added so that TCR occurrence patterns could be studied. The number of typed donors differed by locus: about 629-640 for A, B, C, DRB1 and DQB1; about 520 for DQA1; some 610 for DPA1; and around 450 for DPB1. Roughly 290 gigabases of sequencing data and roughly 80 million unique TCR sequences made up an early release that covered several hundred HLA-typed donors. To decide whether each TCR beta V gene segment behaved as functional or pseudogenic, an earlier analysis of approximately 600 of the donors relied on high-throughput TCR beta sequencing. To predict cytomegalovirus infection status, the study brought together high-throughput TCR immunosequencing, statistical association of individual TCRs with disease status, and machine learning. What the research found in general, with its limitations: A later genetic analysis reported fewer N-insertions in productive TCRs among donors in an Asian-associated ancestry cluster than the roughly 670-donor mean. When HLA alleles, especially DR and DQ, strongly co-occurred, TCR associations were difficult to assign to individual alleles. Linkage disequilibrium might explain the correlated functional status among segregating V segments, but an unknown experimental factor could not be ruled out. A further reported finding was that TCR beta sequences accurately predicted the HLA-A and HLA-B alleles for most subjects in the first cohort. A later analysis found that HLA-associated TCR beta chains were more clonally expanded and had lower generation probabilities than equally common non-associated chains. The study listed approximately 150 TCR beta chains as associated with cytomegalovirus. The authors suggested that the approach could potentially be extended to other disease states and immunological phenotypes. A cluster of highly shared sequence variants was judged likely to be a technical artifact of the sequencing pipeline. Only TCR beta chains were sequenced in this cohort, and the absence of alpha or paired-chain data limited detectable features. Cytomegalovirus status was reported to be diagnosed by the classifier with high specificity and sensitivity in both the original and validation cohorts. Broadly in line with IMGT annotations, most TCR beta V segments showed up in productive rearrangements about 87% or about 30% of the time in an earlier analysis of some 590 of the donors. According to a later analysis, most CMV-associated TCR beta chains appeared to be HLA-restricted, and the HLA associations seemed to be driven largely by CMV exposure. A later analysis reported that several top co-occurrence clusters appeared linked to parvovirus B19, influenza, CMV and Epstein-Barr virus. While some public TCRs were present in many individuals, most TCR sequences turned up only very rarely across donors. A later analysis found that TCR association rates varied across HLA loci, with DRB1 alleles showing the most associated TCRs and HLA-C alleles the fewest. In a later analysis, 16,951 TCR beta sequences were associated with specific HLA alleles at a false discovery rate of 0.05. V-gene and J-gene trimming of TCR beta chains was associated with a missense DCLRE1C variant in a later genetic analysis, and the association was replicated in an independent cohort. Sequencing depth was assumed to be roughly uniform across donors in the presence/absence analyses, though that assumption may not hold. HLA typing was unavailable for some donors at each locus, so association tests used only the typed subset. Because the 87-base-pair reads could not distinguish some IMGT-functional V segments, including TRBV6-2 and TRBV6-3, those segments were excluded. CMV serostatus was the only immune exposure information available for the cohort. Seventeen rarely observed V segments, including chromosome 9 orphons, were excluded from the earlier analysis of several hundred of the donors because counts were too low. A few of the identified cytomegalovirus-associated TCR beta chains were confirmed in vitro to be specific for cytomegalovirus antigens.

In total, 666 healthy bone marrow donors made up the cohort. At the time of sampling, every cohort member was nominally healthy, though immune exposures that went unrecorded were likely present. The donor tested CMV seropositive and was one of the 289 seropositive cohort members. Each donor provided a peripheral blood sample, and peripheral blood mononuclear cells were used for TCR beta sequencing. Genomic DNA extraction from the blood cell samples was performed with the Qiagen DNeasy Blood Extraction Kit. The chain uses TRBV4-2 and TRBJ1-2, with the D gene uncertain. This sequence originates from a male donor in good health and CMV-seropositive. Specimen: PBMCs. Here is the DNA: TGTGCCAGCAGCCAAGATCGGGTCAGTTACTATGGCTACACCTTC. Its translation reads: CASSQDRVSYYGYTF.